This TCR beta chain was observed in a study of cytomegalovirus exposure and HLA in healthy donors. The overall study: Prior work identified 95 million to 120 million unique TCR beta sequences in roughly 190 million T cells. Study-wide results and limits: Later analysis identified several of the most significant clusters that appeared linked to common viral pathogens. Sequencing likely caused a cluster of highly shared sequence variants. Accurate prediction of HLA-A and HLA-B alleles (for most subjects) was reportedly achieved from TCR beta sequences.

A multiplex PCR was run with 60 Vbeta primers and 13 Jbeta primers. Assay: immunoSEQ multiplex PCR; the TCRdb copy retains only in-frame clones and omits some. The table includes 250,000 to 350,000 clones, more than 80% detected once. The CDR3 has 13 residues. After removal of 6 bases from V and 6 bases from J, the junction contained 5 bases not matched to a gene. The germline V gene encodes CDR1 MNHEY and CDR2 SMNVEV (reference sequence). Remarks on this clone: Its antigen is undetermined.

The chain carries TRBV27 and TRBJ2-3; 8 positions agree with TRBD2. The sequencing input was PBMCs. The receptor's source is a man between 40 and 49 years old in good health and CMV-seropositive. The CDR3 spells CASRLAGLDTQYF. CDR3 in DNA: TGTGCCAGCAGGCTAGCGGGTCTTGATACGCAGTATTTT.